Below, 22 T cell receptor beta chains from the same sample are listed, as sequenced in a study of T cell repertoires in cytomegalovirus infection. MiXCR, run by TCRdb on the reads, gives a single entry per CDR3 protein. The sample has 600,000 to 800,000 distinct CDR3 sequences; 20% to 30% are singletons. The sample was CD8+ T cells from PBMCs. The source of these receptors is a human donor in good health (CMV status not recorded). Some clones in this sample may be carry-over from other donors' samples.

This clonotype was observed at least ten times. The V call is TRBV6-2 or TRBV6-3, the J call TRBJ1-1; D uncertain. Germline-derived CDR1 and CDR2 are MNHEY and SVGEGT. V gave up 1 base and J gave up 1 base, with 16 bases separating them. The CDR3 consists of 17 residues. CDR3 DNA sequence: TGTGCCAGCAGTTACTTGGAGAGACGACTTTCGAACACTGAAGCTTTCTTT. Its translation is CASSYLERRLSNTEAFF.

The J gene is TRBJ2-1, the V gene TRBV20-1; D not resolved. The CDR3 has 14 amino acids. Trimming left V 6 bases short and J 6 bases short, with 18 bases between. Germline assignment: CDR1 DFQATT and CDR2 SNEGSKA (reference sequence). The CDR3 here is CSAPSQYAPNEQFF. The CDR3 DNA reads TGCAGTGCCCCTAGTCAATACGCCCCCAATGAGCAGTTCTTC.

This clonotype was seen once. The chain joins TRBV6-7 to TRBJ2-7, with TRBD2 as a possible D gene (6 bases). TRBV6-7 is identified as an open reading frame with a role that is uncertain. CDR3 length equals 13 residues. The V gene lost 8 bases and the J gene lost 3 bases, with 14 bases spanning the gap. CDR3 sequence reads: CASGRNRNYEQYV. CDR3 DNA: TGTGCCAGCGGGAGGAATCGAAACTACGAGCAGTACGTC.

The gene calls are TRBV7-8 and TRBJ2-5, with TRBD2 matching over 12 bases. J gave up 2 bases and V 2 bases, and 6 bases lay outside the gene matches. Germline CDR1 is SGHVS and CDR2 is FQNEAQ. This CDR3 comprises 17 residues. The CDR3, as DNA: TGTGCCAGCAGCTTACTGACTAGCGGGGGAGAGCAAGAGACCCAGTACTTC. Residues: CASSLLTSGGEQETQYF.

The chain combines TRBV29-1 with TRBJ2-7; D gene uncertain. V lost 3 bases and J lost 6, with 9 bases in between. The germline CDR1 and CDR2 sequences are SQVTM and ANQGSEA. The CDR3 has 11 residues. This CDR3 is CSVESDFEQYF. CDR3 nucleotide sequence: TGCAGCGTTGAGTCCGACTTCGAGCAGTACTTC.

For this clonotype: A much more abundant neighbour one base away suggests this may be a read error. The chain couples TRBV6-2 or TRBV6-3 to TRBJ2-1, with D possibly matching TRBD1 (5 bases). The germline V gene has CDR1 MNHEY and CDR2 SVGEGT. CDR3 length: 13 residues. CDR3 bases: TGTGCCAGCAGTTCGACAGAATACAATGATCAGTTCTTC. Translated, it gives CASSSTEYNDQFF.

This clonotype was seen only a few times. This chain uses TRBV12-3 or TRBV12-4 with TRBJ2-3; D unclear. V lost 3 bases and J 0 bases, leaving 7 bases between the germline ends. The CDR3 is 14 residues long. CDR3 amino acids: CASSFYSSTDTQYF. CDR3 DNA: TGTGCCAGCAGTTTCTACTCTAGCACAGATACGCAGTATTTT.

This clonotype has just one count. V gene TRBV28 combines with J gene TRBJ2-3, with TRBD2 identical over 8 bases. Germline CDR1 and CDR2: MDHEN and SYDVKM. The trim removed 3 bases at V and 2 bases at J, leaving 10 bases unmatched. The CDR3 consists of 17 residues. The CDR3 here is CASSFYGLAGHTDTQYF. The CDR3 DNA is TGTGCCAGCAGTTTCTATGGACTAGCTGGGCACACAGATACGCAGTATTTT.

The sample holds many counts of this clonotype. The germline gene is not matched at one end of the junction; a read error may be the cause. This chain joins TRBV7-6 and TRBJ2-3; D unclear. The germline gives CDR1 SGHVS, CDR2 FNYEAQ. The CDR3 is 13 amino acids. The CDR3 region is CASSLNPMDTQYF. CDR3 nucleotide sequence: TGTGCTAGCAGCTTAAACCCCATGGATACGCAGTATTTT.

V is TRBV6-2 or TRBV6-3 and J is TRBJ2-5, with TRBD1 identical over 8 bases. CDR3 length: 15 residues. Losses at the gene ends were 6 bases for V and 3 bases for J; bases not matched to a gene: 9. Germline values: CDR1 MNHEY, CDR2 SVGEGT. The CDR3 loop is CASRQPTGGKETQYF. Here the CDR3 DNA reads TGTGCCAGCAGGCAACCTACAGGGGGGAAAGAGACCCAGTACTTC.

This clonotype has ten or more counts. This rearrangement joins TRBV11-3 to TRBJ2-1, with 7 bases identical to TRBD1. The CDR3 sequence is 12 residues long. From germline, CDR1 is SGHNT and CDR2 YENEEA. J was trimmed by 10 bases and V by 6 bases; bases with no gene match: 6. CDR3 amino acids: CASSNRGSEQFF. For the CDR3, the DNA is TGTGCCAGCAGTAACAGGGGATCCGAGCAGTTCTTC.

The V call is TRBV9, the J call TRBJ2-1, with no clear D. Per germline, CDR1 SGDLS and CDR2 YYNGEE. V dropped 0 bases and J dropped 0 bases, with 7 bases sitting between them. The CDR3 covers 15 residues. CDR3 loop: CASSVAPASYNEQFF. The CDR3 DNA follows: TGTGCCAGCAGCGTAGCCCCAGCCTCCTACAATGAGCAGTTCTTC.

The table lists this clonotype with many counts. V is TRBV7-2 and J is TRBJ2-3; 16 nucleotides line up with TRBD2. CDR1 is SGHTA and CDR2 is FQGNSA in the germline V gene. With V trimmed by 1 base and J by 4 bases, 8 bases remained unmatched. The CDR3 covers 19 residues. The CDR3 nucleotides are TGTGCCAGCAGCTTAGAGGGACTAGCGGGGGGGCCGAGGGCAGATACGCAGTATTTT. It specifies CASSLEGLAGGPRADTQYF.

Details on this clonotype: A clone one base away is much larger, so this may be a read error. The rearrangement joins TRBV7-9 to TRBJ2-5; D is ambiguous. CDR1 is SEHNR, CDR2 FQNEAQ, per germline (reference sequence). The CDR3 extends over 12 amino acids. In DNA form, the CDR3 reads TGTGCCAGCAGCTTAATTGAGCAGACCCAGAACTTC. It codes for CASSLIEQTQNF.

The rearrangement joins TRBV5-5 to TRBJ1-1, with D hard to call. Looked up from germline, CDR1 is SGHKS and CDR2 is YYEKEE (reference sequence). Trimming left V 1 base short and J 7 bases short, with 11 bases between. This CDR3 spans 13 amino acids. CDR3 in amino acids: CASSLLGKGEAFF. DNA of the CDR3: TGTGCCAGCAGCTTGCTGGGAAAGGGTGAAGCTTTCTTT.

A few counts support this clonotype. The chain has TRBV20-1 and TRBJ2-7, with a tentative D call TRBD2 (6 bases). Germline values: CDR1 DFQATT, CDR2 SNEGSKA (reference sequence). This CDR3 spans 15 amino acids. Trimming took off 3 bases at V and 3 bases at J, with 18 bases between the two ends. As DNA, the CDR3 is TGCAGTGCTAGCCCCGAGGAGGGGTATTTCTACGAGCAGTACGTC. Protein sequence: CSASPEEGYFYEQYV.

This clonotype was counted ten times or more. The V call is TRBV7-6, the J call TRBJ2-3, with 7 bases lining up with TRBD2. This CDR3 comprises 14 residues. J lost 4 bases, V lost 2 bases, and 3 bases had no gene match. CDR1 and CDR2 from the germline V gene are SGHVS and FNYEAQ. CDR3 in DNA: TGTGCCAGCAGCTTAACGGGGGGAGCAGATACGCAGTATTTT. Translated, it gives CASSLTGGADTQYF.

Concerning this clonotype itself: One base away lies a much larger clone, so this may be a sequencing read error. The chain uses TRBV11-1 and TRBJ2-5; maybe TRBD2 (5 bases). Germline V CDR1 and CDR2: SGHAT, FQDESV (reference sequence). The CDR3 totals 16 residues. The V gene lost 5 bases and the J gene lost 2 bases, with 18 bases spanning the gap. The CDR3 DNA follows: TGTGCCAGCAGCCCCAGATCGAGGACTTCTCAAGAGACCCAGTACTTC. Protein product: CASSPRSRTSQETQYF. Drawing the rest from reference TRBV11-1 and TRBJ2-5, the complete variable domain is EAEVAQSPRYKITEKSQAVAFWCDPISGHATLYWYRQILGQGPELLVQFQDESVVDDSQLPKDRFSAERLKGVDSTLKIQPAELGDSAMYLCASSPRSRTSQETQYFGPGTRLLVL.

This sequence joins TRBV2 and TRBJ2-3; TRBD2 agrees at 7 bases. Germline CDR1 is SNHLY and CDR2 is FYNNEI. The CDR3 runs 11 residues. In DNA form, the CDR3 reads TGTGATGTCCTGGCGGGGGTTACGCAGTATTTT. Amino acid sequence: CDVLAGVTQYF.

For the CDR3, the DNA is TGTGCCAGCAGTTTCATGGCTAGCGGGGAAGAGACCCAGTACTTC. Its translation: CASSFMASGEETQYF. The chain uses TRBV28 and TRBJ2-5; 9 positions match TRBD2. CDR1 is MDHEN and CDR2 is SYDVKM in the germline V gene. CDR3 length equals 15 residues. V lost 3 bases and J lost 3; bases outside the gene matches: 5.

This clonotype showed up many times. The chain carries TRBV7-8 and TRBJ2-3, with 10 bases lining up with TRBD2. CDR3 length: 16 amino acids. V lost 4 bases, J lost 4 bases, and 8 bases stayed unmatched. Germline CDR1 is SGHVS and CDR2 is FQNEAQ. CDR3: CASSSLAGGRADTQYF. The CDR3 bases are TGTGCCAGCAGCTCATTAGCGGGGGGCCGCGCAGATACGCAGTATTTT.

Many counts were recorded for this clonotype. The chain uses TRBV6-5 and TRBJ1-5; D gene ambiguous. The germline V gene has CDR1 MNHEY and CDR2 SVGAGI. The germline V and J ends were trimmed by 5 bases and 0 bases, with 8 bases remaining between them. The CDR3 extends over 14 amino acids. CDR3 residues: CASSKGSSNQPQHF. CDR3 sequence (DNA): TGTGCCAGCAGTAAGGGATCTAGCAATCAGCCCCAGCATTTT.